This TCR beta chain was identified in a study of blood T cell repertoires in COVID-19. Background on the study: Some COVID-19 samples were acute and others convalescent; all came from the United States, Italy and Spain. T cells, B-cell-depleted T cells, or PBMCs supplied cDNA or gDNA.

Per the study methods: It was from reference gene primer amplification that nucleated cell counts were estimated. Sequencing used immunoSEQ multiplex PCR; TCRdb keeps in-frame clones, though not all of them. That table supplies the V and J calls and clone size; D and trimming were determined from the DNA. The table records more than 110,000 clones, 60% to 80% of them present only once. Trimming took 4 bases from V and 4 from J; bases not matched to a gene: 3. Germline CDR1 is SGHTA and CDR2 is FQGTGA. CDR3 length: 16 amino acids. The TCR sequence derives from a woman aged 45-65 years with active or convalescent COVID-19. The sample comprised peripheral blood. The chain recombines TRBV7-3 with TRBJ2-2; 13 positions agree with TRBD2. This chain's CDR3 is CASSWGLAGSTGELFF. For the CDR3, the DNA is TGTGCCAGCAGCTGGGGACTAGCGGGGTCCACCGGGGAGCTGTTTTTT.